The 32 T cell receptor beta chains listed next were all sequenced from one sample in a study of patients and donors after allogeneic stem cell transplantation. TCRdb independently ran MiXCR on the RT-PCR reads; one entry per CDR3 protein. This sample has roughly 960,000 distinct CDR3 sequences, with approximately 18% found just once. Material: blood, either unsorted or a sorted T cell fraction (not recorded which). These receptor sequences come from a human donor who was either an allogeneic HSCT recipient or a stem cell or donor lymphocyte infusion donor (not recorded which). It is not recorded whose cells these are; they may come from a transplant donor.

This sequence joins TRBV12-3 or TRBV12-4 and TRBJ1-6; D call uncertain. This CDR3 spans 14 amino acids. V shed 3 bases and J shed 4 bases, with 7 bases lying between them. The CDR3 DNA reads TGTGCCAGCAGTTTCGCAGTGTATAATTCACCCCTCCACTTT. This encodes CASSFAVYNSPLHF.

V gene TRBV4-2 combines with J gene TRBJ2-2; either TRBD1 or TRBD2 may fit D (5 bases each). V lost 2 bases, J lost 6 bases, and 16 bases lay in between. The CDR3 has 16 residues. Germline values: CDR1 LGHNA, CDR2 YNFKEQ. CDR3 protein: CASSQTPGTSAGELFF. The CDR3 region has the DNA TGTGCCAGCAGCCAAACCCCCGGGACGAGCGCCGGGGAGCTGTTTTTT.

This clonotype was seen a few times. The chain recombines TRBV5-1 with TRBJ2-2; TRBD2 matches 8 bases. Losses at the gene ends were 2 bases for V and 0 bases for J; bases not matched to a gene: 9. The CDR3 is made up of 18 amino acids. Germline lookup yields CDR1 SGHRS and CDR2 YFSETQ. Here the CDR3 reads CASSLGHGGAANTGELFF. The CDR3 nucleotides read TGCGCCAGCAGCTTAGGCCACGGGGGGGCCGCGAACACCGGGGAGCTGTTTTTT.

This clonotype was observed a handful of times. The V and J genes are TRBV5-1 and TRBJ2-7, with 13 bases matching TRBD2. This CDR3 region has 14 residues. Germline-derived CDR1 and CDR2 are SGHRS and YFSETQ. The junction had 4 bases not matched to a gene; V was cut back by 4 bases and J by 6 bases. The CDR3, as DNA: TGCGCCAGCAGCCTCGGGACTAGCGGGACCGAGCAGTACTTC. This encodes CASSLGTSGTEQYF.

This clonotype was recorded many times. V usage is TRBV27 and J usage is TRBJ2-1, with 8 bases that match TRBD1. V lost 6 bases, J lost 1 base, and 5 bases stayed unmatched. This CDR3 is built from 15 residues. Germline-derived CDR1 and CDR2 are MNHEY and SMNVEV (reference sequence). Here the CDR3 reads CASRQGQGSYNEQFF. The CDR3 coding sequence is TGTGCCAGCAGGCAAGGACAGGGTTCCTACAATGAGCAGTTCTTC.

This clonotype was observed at least ten times. The V and J genes are TRBV7-3 and TRBJ2-7, with 7 bases matching TRBD1. CDR1 and CDR2 from the germline V gene are SGHTA and FQGTGA. The CDR3 runs to 14 residues. The V and J ends lost 2 bases and 3 bases, in that order; junction bases with no gene match: 4. The CDR3: CASSLEQGRYEQYF. CDR3 coding DNA: TGTGCCAGCAGCTTAGAACAGGGGCGCTACGAGCAGTACTTC.

The chain uses TRBV11-2 and TRBJ2-7, with D tentatively TRBD1 (5 bases). The CDR3 has 15 residues. The V and J ends lost 2 bases and 3 bases respectively, with 14 bases between them. In germline, CDR1 is SGHAT, CDR2 FQNNGV. The CDR3 region is CASSLYQGYSYEQYF. For the CDR3, the DNA is TGTGCCAGCAGCTTATATCAGGGCTATAGCTACGAGCAGTACTTC.

The gene calls are TRBV12-3 or TRBV12-4 and TRBJ1-2, with TRBD1 as a possible D gene (5 bases). The CDR3 length is 14 residues. Trimming left V 9 bases short and J 10 bases short, with 24 bases between. Written as DNA, the CDR3 is TGTGCCAGTGGGGGGGAGGGAAAGGTTTTCGACTACACCTTC. This translates into CASGGEGKVFDYTF.

The chain couples TRBV15 to TRBJ1-6, with 8 bases identical to TRBD1. Trimming at V came to 0 bases and at J to 6 bases, leaving 1 base not matched to a gene. CDR1 LNHNV and CDR2 YYDKDF come from the germline V gene (reference sequence). This CDR3 comprises 15 residues. The CDR3, as DNA: TGTGCCACCAGCAGAGAAGGACAGGGTAATTCACCCCTCCACTTT. This codes for CATSREGQGNSPLHF.

This clonotype was recorded once. A much larger clone lies a single base off, so this may be a read error. The chain couples TRBV7-9 to TRBJ2-7; 7 positions agree with TRBD1. CDR1 is SEHNR, CDR2 FQNEAQ, per germline (reference sequence). The CDR3 is made up of 13 amino acids. Unmatched junction bases numbered 3, after V lost 7 bases and J lost 0 bases. The CDR3 protein is CASTYRGSYEQYF. CDR3 nucleotides: TGTGCCAGCACTTACAGGGGCTCCTACGAGCAGTACTTC.

This sequence joins TRBV6-1 and TRBJ2-1, with 7 bases identical to TRBD2. Germline CDR1 MNHNS, CDR2 SASEGT. This CDR3 spans 13 amino acids. J gave up 8 bases and V 9 bases, and 10 bases lay outside the gene matches. The CDR3 spells CASSTGTIYEQFF. In DNA form, the CDR3 reads TGTGCCAGTAGTACCGGGACTATATATGAGCAGTTCTTC.

This clonotype appeared a few times. This rearrangement joins TRBV28 to TRBJ1-6; no definite D call. CDR1 MDHEN and CDR2 SYDVKM come from the germline V gene. This CDR3 has 12 residues. Between the trimmed V and J ends, which lost 3 bases and 14 bases, there was a span of 11 bases. The CDR3 sequence: CASSLGSQTLHF. The CDR3 region has the DNA TGTGCCAGCAGTTTGGGCTCTCAGACCCTCCACTTT.

The chain recombines TRBV27 with TRBJ2-1, with D tentatively TRBD1 or TRBD2 (7 bases each). Germline CDR1 MNHEY, CDR2 SMNVEV (reference sequence). Trimming left V 2 bases short and J 10 bases short, with 12 bases between. CDR3 length: 13 amino acids. In DNA form, the CDR3 reads TGTGCCAGCAGTTTAGGGGGAGGGGGCGAGCAGTTCTTC. Amino acids: CASSLGGGGEQFF.

This chain links TRBV10-3 with TRBJ2-7; 7 bases match TRBD1. Germline V CDR1 and CDR2: ENHRY, SYGVKD. Trimming at V came to 5 bases and at J to 0 bases, leaving 7 bases not matched to a gene. The CDR3 totals 15 residues. In nucleotides, the CDR3 is TGTGCCATCAGTCCAGGACAGGTAAACTCCTACGAGCAGTACTTC. Its translation: CAISPGQVNSYEQYF.

Only a few counts were recorded for this clonotype. The chain has TRBV5-1 and TRBJ2-2; a weak D match, TRBD2 (6 bases). CDR1 and CDR2 (germline): SGHRS, YFSETQ. The V and J ends lost 0 bases and 6 bases respectively, with 15 bases between them. The CDR3 is made up of 16 amino acids. The CDR3 sequence: CASSLAPSTRAGELFF. DNA for the CDR3: TGCGCCAGCAGCTTGGCCCCATCGACTAGGGCCGGGGAGCTGTTTTTT.

This clonotype has just a few counts. The V gene is TRBV30, the J gene TRBJ2-1, with 9 bases lining up with TRBD2. The CDR3 is 15 amino acids. In germline, CDR1 is GTSNPN, CDR2 SVGIG (reference sequence). Trimming at V came to 3 bases and at J to 3 bases, leaving 6 bases not matched to a gene. Written as DNA, the CDR3 is TGTGCCTGGAGGGTTAGCGGGAGTGGCTACAATGAGCAGTTCTTC. The encoded protein is CAWRVSGSGYNEQFF.

This clonotype was counted a few times. The rearrangement links TRBV30 to TRBJ2-7; D gene ambiguous. The V gene's germline CDR1 is GTSNPN and CDR2 SVGIG (reference sequence). This CDR3 has 13 residues. The V and J ends lost 0 bases and 4 bases respectively, with 10 bases between them. The chain's CDR3 is CAWSVRSRYEQYF. Written as DNA, the CDR3 is TGTGCCTGGAGTGTACGTTCTAGGTACGAGCAGTACTTC.

V and J are TRBV7-3 and TRBJ2-1; TRBD2 matches 13 bases. The ends lost 5 bases at V and 8 bases at J; junction bases unmatched: 9. This CDR3 contains 16 residues. Germline V gives CDR1 SGHTA, CDR2 FQGTGA. CDR3 DNA sequence: TGTGCCAGCAGCCCCACCGGGACTAGCGGGATCCATGAGCAGTTCTTC. Residues: CASSPTGTSGIHEQFF. Full variable domain (remainder filled in from reference TRBV7-3 and TRBJ2-1): GAGVSQTPSNKVTEKGKYVELRCDPISGHTALYWYRQSLGQGPEFLIYFQGTGAADDSGLPNDRFFAVRPEGSVSTLKIQRTERGDSAVYLCASSPTGTSGIHEQFFGPGTRLTVL.

There are many counts of this clonotype. The chain carries TRBV4-2 and TRBJ1-1, with D uncertain. V was pared by 3 bases and J by 1 base, with 3 bases between. The CDR3 is made up of 12 amino acids. Germline V CDR1 and CDR2: LGHNA, YNFKEQ. The CDR3 DNA sequence: TGTGCCAGCAGCCACCCGAACACTGAAGCTTTCTTT. Translating gives CASSHPNTEAFF.

In its sample, this clonotype was seen many times. This rearrangement joins TRBV4-1 to TRBJ2-2; D gene unclear. The CDR3 spans 15 residues. V lost 3 bases, J lost 1 base, and 9 bases lay in between. Germline V gives CDR1 MGHRA, CDR2 YSYEKL. CDR3 nucleotides: TGCGCCAGCAGCCAGGGTCGATGGAACACCGGGGAGCTGTTTTTT. It codes for CASSQGRWNTGELFF.

This rearrangement joins TRBV9 to TRBJ2-3; unclear D gene. Trimming took 3 bases from V and 6 from J, leaving 11 bases between them. CDR1 is SGDLS, CDR2 YYNGEE, per germline. The CDR3 consists of 13 residues. The CDR3 nucleotides are TGTGCCAGCAGCGGACCGCCGACGGATACGCAGTATTTT. Translated, it gives CASSGPPTDTQYF.

This clonotype was recorded at least ten times. The rearrangement uses TRBV27 and TRBJ2-5; D may be TRBD1 or TRBD2 (5 bases each). V lost 2 bases and J 4 bases, leaving 11 bases between the germline ends. This CDR3 is 14 amino acids long. The germline V gene has CDR1 MNHEY and CDR2 SMNVEV (reference sequence). The CDR3 protein is CASSLGTQAETQYF. CDR3 nucleotides: TGTGCCAGCAGTTTAGGGACCCAGGCAGAGACCCAGTACTTC.

V gene TRBV20-1 combines with J gene TRBJ1-4, with D perhaps matching TRBD1 (6 bases). The CDR3 is 13 residues long. Germline CDR1 reads DFQATT; CDR2 reads SNEGSKA (reference sequence). V was clipped by 4 bases and J by 8 bases, with 14 bases between them. DNA for the CDR3: TGCAGTGCTAACAGGGTTGGTGGGGAAAAACTGTTTTTT. Protein: CSANRVGGEKLFF.

This clonotype was picked up a small number of times. The V call is TRBV6-1, the J call TRBJ1-2, with unresolved D. Deletions cut 3 bases from V and 2 bases from J, with 10 bases between. The CDR3 is 14 amino acids. CDR1 MNHNS and CDR2 SASEGT come from the germline V gene. CDR3 in DNA: TGTGCCAGCAGTGACTGGGTATCCAACTATGGCTACACCTTC. Its translation is CASSDWVSNYGYTF.

The rearrangement joins TRBV6-5 to TRBJ2-2; possible D gene TRBD1, 6 bases. V dropped 4 bases and J dropped 1 base, with 10 bases sitting between them. CDR1 is MNHEY, CDR2 SVGAGI, per germline. CDR3 length: 15 residues. CDR3: CASSFKQGNTGELFF. As DNA, the CDR3 is TGTGCCAGCAGTTTCAAACAGGGGAACACCGGGGAGCTGTTTTTT.

The chain joins TRBV9 to TRBJ2-7; 7 bases line up with TRBD2. The CDR3 has 13 amino acids. The V gene's germline CDR1 is SGDLS and CDR2 YYNGEE. V shed 3 bases and J 3 bases; nucleotides not matched to a gene: 3. CDR3 residues: CASSAGGNYEQYF. Here the CDR3 DNA reads TGTGCCAGCAGCGCCGGGGGGAACTACGAGCAGTACTTC.

This clonotype was seen more than once but under ten times. The rearrangement uses TRBV5-1 and TRBJ1-2; D is ambiguous. Trimming took off 3 bases at V and 8 bases at J, with 14 bases between the two ends. CDR1 and CDR2 from the germline V gene are SGHRS and YFSETQ. The CDR3 consists of 13 residues. The CDR3 coding sequence is TGCGCCAGCAGCTCGGAGAGTATGGGGGGCTACACCTTC. It encodes CASSSESMGGYTF.

Concerning this clonotype: A read error may explain this, as a much larger clone is one base away. The CDR3 nucleotides read TGTGCCAGCACCCTCCGGACGGGGACTTTCTACGAGCAGCACTTC. Protein sequence: CASTLRTGTFYEQHF. The gene calls are TRBV12-3 or TRBV12-4 and TRBJ2-7, with D possibly matching TRBD2 (6 bases). This CDR3 contains 15 residues.

V and J are TRBV12-3 or TRBV12-4 and TRBJ2-1; tentatively, D is TRBD2 (6 bases). This CDR3 is built from 15 residues. The V end was cut by 7 bases, the J end by 10 bases, with 23 bases between. Written as DNA, the CDR3 is TGTGCCAGCACCCTTGGACGGGAGTCCGGCCGGGAGCAGTTCTTC. This gives the protein CASTLGRESGREQFF.

This clonotype was observed a handful of times. The chain recombines TRBV12-3 or TRBV12-4 with TRBJ1-1; no firm D call. Deletions cut 7 bases from V and 1 base from J, with 10 bases between. This CDR3 contains 13 residues. CDR3 amino acids: CASTPTRNTEAFF. CDR3 coding DNA: TGTGCCAGCACCCCCACAAGGAACACTGAAGCTTTCTTT.

This clonotype came up a few times. The chain combines TRBV9 with TRBJ1-6, with D unresolved. This CDR3 has 18 residues. V dropped 4 bases and J dropped 5 bases, with 22 bases sitting between them. Germline CDR1 SGDLS, CDR2 YYNGEE. Here the CDR3 reads CASSPTIRRREDNSPLHF. The CDR3 DNA follows: TGTGCCAGCAGCCCGACCATTCGGAGGAGGGAGGATAATTCACCCCTCCACTTT.

This clonotype occurred a few times. The chain recombines TRBV29-1 with TRBJ2-4, with D perhaps given as TRBD1 or TRBD2 (5 bases each). This CDR3 region has 14 residues. Trimming took off 3 bases at V and 1 base at J, with 10 bases between the two ends. From germline, CDR1 is SQVTM and CDR2 ANQGSEA. CDR3 residues: CSVEGVGAKNIQYF. In DNA, the CDR3 is TGCAGCGTTGAGGGGGTTGGGGCCAAAAACATTCAGTACTTC.